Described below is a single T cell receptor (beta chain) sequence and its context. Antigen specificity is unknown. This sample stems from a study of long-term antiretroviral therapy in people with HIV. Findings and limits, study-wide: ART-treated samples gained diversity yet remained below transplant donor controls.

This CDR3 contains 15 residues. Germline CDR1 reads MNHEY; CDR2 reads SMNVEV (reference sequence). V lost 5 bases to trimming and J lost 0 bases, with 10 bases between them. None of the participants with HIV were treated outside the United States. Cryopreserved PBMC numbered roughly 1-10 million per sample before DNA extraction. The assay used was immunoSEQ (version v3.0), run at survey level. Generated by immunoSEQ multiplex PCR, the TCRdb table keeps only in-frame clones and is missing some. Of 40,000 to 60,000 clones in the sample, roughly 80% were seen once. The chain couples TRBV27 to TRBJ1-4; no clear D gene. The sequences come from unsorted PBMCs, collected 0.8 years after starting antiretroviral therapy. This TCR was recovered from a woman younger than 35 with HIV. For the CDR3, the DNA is TGTGCCAGCAGTCCACTCCCAGCAACTAATGAAAAACTGTTTTTT. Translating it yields CASSPLPATNEKLFF.